This passage covers 26 T cell receptor beta chains from one sample sequenced in a study of blood T cell repertoires in COVID-19. Sequencing was performed with immunoSEQ multiplex PCR; in TCRdb, only in-frame clones are kept and a portion is missing. The sample gives around 190,000 clones, approximately 85% of which show up once; roughly 10% is in the top ten. Sequenced material: PBMCs or T cells enriched from blood (not recorded which). The receptors shown here come from a woman aged 18-35 years who had recovered from COVID-19.

This clone was seen more than once but under ten times. The V and J genes are TRBV7-8 and TRBJ1-2; D not certain. V lost 5 bases, J lost 4 bases, and 11 bases lay in between. This CDR3 spans 13 amino acids. Germline V gene sequence: CDR1 SGHVS, CDR2 FQNEAQ. The CDR3 reads CASSPLASYGYTF. The CDR3 bases are TGTGCCAGCAGCCCCTTGGCCAGCTATGGCTACACCTTC.

CDR3 residues: CASSYSMNAGDNEQFF. CDR3 bases: TGTGCCAGCAGTTACTCGATGAACGCGGGGGACAATGAGCAGTTCTTC. This chain links TRBV6-6 with TRBJ2-1; 7 nucleotides align to TRBD2. V was pared by 0 bases and J by 5 bases, with 7 bases of the junction left unmatched. The CDR3 has 16 amino acids. Germline V gives CDR1 MNHNY, CDR2 SVGAGI (reference sequence).

V usage is TRBV7-2 and J usage is TRBJ2-3, with TRBD2 as a possible D gene (5 bases). Trimming removed 5 bases at V and 7 bases at J, with 10 bases between. Per the germline V gene, CDR1 is SGHTA and CDR2 is FQGNSA. The CDR3 contains 12 residues. CDR3 coding DNA: TGTGCCAGCAGCACAACGACTAATACGCAGTATTTT. This translates into CASSTTTNTQYF.

The chain has TRBV19 and TRBJ1-1, with D maybe TRBD1 (5 bases). Germline V lookup: CDR1 LNHDA, CDR2 SQIVND (reference sequence). Trimming stripped 9 bases from V and 0 bases from J, with 17 bases between. The CDR3 is made up of 15 amino acids. DNA for the CDR3: TGTGCCAGCCGCTTACCACAGGTTTTGAACACTGAAGCTTTCTTT. Its translation is CASRLPQVLNTEAFF.

The rearrangement uses TRBV29-1 and TRBJ2-1, with 9 bases aligning to TRBD2. Trimming cost V 1 base and J 3 bases; bases outside gene matches: 7. Germline CDR1 is SQVTM and CDR2 is ANQGSEA. CDR3 length: 16 amino acids. The CDR3 reads CSVEVVGGGVYNEQFF. The CDR3, as DNA: TGCAGCGTTGAAGTGGTTGGCGGGGGGGTCTACAATGAGCAGTTCTTC.

About this clone: This CDR3 is also generated by other DNA sequences in the sample. The chain links TRBV4-1 to TRBJ2-7, with TRBD1 identical over 7 bases. Trimming at V came to 1 base and at J to 3 bases, leaving 3 bases not matched to a gene. The CDR3 length is 14 residues. CDR1 is MGHRA, CDR2 YSYEKL, per germline. DNA for the CDR3: TGCGCCAGCAGCCAAGTCGACAGGGACTACGAGCAGTACTTC. This gives the protein CASSQVDRDYEQYF.

The chain couples TRBV2 to TRBJ2-3; 8 bases fit TRBD2. CDR1 SNHLY and CDR2 FYNNEI come from the germline V gene. The CDR3 spans 14 residues. V was pared by 7 bases and J by 1 base, with 4 bases of the junction left unmatched. The CDR3 DNA is TGTGCCAGCATGCGGGGGGTGGGCACAGATACGCAGTATTTT. It translates to CASMRGVGTDTQYF.

This sequence joins TRBV19 and TRBJ2-2, with TRBD1 as a possible D gene (5 bases). Trimming removed 4 bases from V and 5 bases from J, with 8 bases in between. The CDR3 totals 13 residues. Germline-derived CDR1 and CDR2 are LNHDA and SQIVND (reference sequence). This CDR3 is CASSRGDTGELFF. CDR3 DNA sequence: TGTGCCAGTAGTAGGGGCGATACCGGGGAGCTGTTTTTT.

The chain employs TRBV2 and TRBJ2-1; 14 bases fit TRBD2. Germline lookup yields CDR1 SNHLY and CDR2 FYNNEI. Losses at the gene ends were 8 bases for V and 8 bases for J; bases not matched to a gene: 2. This CDR3 spans 13 amino acids. The CDR3 here is CASRLAGGDEQFF. CDR3 DNA: TGTGCCAGCCGACTAGCGGGAGGGGATGAGCAGTTCTTC.

J is TRBJ1-1 and V is TRBV7-2, with D possibly matching TRBD1 (5 bases). Per the germline V gene, CDR1 is SGHTA and CDR2 is FQGNSA. This CDR3 comprises 13 residues. Trimming stripped 4 bases from V and 1 base from J, with 7 bases between. The CDR3 protein is CASSSDRNTEAFF. DNA for the CDR3: TGTGCCAGCAGCTCTGACAGGAACACTGAAGCTTTCTTT.

This clone was observed once. V and J are TRBV7-2 and TRBJ1-1; D is undetermined. Germline lookup yields CDR1 SGHTA and CDR2 FQGNSA. V lost 1 base and J lost 5, with 8 bases in between. This CDR3 spans 13 amino acids. The CDR3 nucleotides read TGTGCCAGCAGCTTAGGAGGGCTAACTGAAGCTTTCTTT. Residues: CASSLGGLTEAFF.

This clone was picked up one time. The rearrangement uses TRBV28 and TRBJ2-3; a possible D gene is TRBD2 (5 bases). The CDR3 consists of 12 residues. Trimming took 4 bases from V and 11 from J, leaving 13 bases between them. CDR1 is MDHEN, CDR2 SYDVKM, per germline. This CDR3 is CASSSPNRGQYF. CDR3 DNA: TGTGCCAGCAGTTCCCCAAACCGGGGGCAGTATTTT.

V gene TRBV13 combines with J gene TRBJ2-5; TRBD1 matches 8 bases. Looked up from germline, CDR1 is PRHDT and CDR2 is FYEKMQ (reference sequence). V lost 8 bases, J lost 5 bases, and 7 bases stayed unmatched. The CDR3 is made up of 13 amino acids. CDR3 DNA: TGTGCCAGCGCAGGGGGCCTGGGGGAGACCCAGTACTTC. As protein: CASAGGLGETQYF.

The V and J genes are TRBV9 and TRBJ2-1; 7 nucleotides agree with TRBD1. Germline CDR1 reads SGDLS; CDR2 reads YYNGEE. The ends lost 4 bases at V and 5 bases at J; junction bases unmatched: 3. This CDR3 is 13 amino acids long. The CDR3 here is CASSRGPNNEQFF. CDR3 DNA: TGTGCCAGCAGCAGGGGGCCAAACAATGAGCAGTTCTTC.

The CDR3 DNA is TGCGCCAGCCACCCGGGACAACGTTCCACTGAAGCTTTCTTT. Amino acids: CASHPGQRSTEAFF. The V gene is TRBV10-2, the J gene TRBJ1-1; tentative D call: TRBD1 (6 bases). CDR3 length equals 14 residues. The germline V gene encodes CDR1 WSHSY and CDR2 SAAADI. V lost 8 bases and J lost 4, with 17 bases in between.

V gene TRBV27 combines with J gene TRBJ1-5, with 8 nucleotides matching TRBD1. V shed 6 bases, J shed 6 bases, and the junction held 4 bases outside the gene matches. CDR1 is MNHEY, CDR2 SMNVEV, per germline (reference sequence). The CDR3 is 13 residues long. Here the CDR3 reads CASSLDRVQPQHF. CDR3 DNA: TGTGCCAGCAGCCTGGACAGGGTTCAGCCCCAGCATTTT.

The rearrangement joins TRBV19 to TRBJ2-1; 8 nucleotides agree with TRBD1. This CDR3 contains 13 residues. J was trimmed by 5 bases and V by 6 bases; bases with no gene match: 3. Germline V gene sequence: CDR1 LNHDA, CDR2 SQIVND (reference sequence). The CDR3 here is CASRTDRDNEQFF. In nucleotides, the CDR3 is TGTGCCAGTAGGACGGACAGGGACAATGAGCAGTTCTTC.

The chain recombines TRBV28 with TRBJ1-2, with a possible D match to TRBD1 (5 bases). Looked up from germline, CDR1 is MDHEN and CDR2 is SYDVKM. V lost 10 bases and J 0 bases, leaving 12 bases between the germline ends. CDR3 length: 13 amino acids. Written as DNA, the CDR3 is TGTGCCACCTCAGGGAGGACTAACTATGGCTACACCTTC. Translating gives CATSGRTNYGYTF.

The chain combines TRBV19 with TRBJ1-2, with TRBD1 identical over 7 bases. The ends lost 4 bases at V and 4 bases at J; junction bases unmatched: 15. CDR1 is LNHDA and CDR2 is SQIVND in the germline V gene (reference sequence). This CDR3 region has 17 residues. CDR3 coding DNA: TGTGCCAGTAGTACTGGCTCCGGGACAGTCTTTTCCTATGGCTACACCTTC. Translating gives CASSTGSGTVFSYGYTF.

The chain recombines TRBV27 with TRBJ2-7, with 7 bases that match TRBD2. J gave up 7 bases and V 9 bases, and 18 bases lay outside the gene matches. CDR1 is MNHEY and CDR2 is SMNVEV in the germline V gene (reference sequence). The CDR3 has 15 residues. The CDR3 is CARNTKRGNEREQYF. CDR3 coding DNA: TGTGCCAGAAATACTAAGCGGGGTAACGAACGGGAGCAGTACTTC.

The chain carries TRBV7-2 and TRBJ2-3; D not resolved. Germline loops: CDR1 SGHTA, CDR2 FQGNSA. The CDR3 is 14 amino acids. The V and J ends lost 2 bases and 3 bases respectively, with 9 bases between them. CDR3 sequence: CASSLLPETDTQYF. The CDR3 nucleotides are TGTGCCAGCAGCTTACTCCCAGAAACAGATACGCAGTATTTT. The complete variable domain, with remaining parts taken from reference TRBV7-2 and TRBJ2-3, reads GAGVSQSPSNKVTEKGKDVELRCDPISGHTALYWYRQSLGQGLEFLIYFQGNSAPDKSGLPSDRFSAERTGGSVSTLTIQRTQQEDSAVYLCASSLLPETDTQYFGPGTRLTVL.

This clone has a handful of counts. This chain connects TRBV11-3 to TRBJ2-1; TRBD2 aligns across 9 bases. CDR3 length equals 15 residues. Germline CDR1 and CDR2: SGHNT and YENEEA. V lost 4 bases, J lost 5 bases, and 6 bases stayed unmatched. The CDR3: CASSSAAGGHNEQFF. For the CDR3, the DNA is TGTGCCAGCAGCTCGGCAGCGGGAGGCCACAATGAGCAGTTCTTC.

This chain joins TRBV4-2 and TRBJ2-3, with 8 bases aligning to TRBD1. Germline V lookup: CDR1 LGHNA, CDR2 YNFKEQ. This CDR3 is 16 amino acids long. Trimming cost V 0 bases and J 5 bases; bases outside gene matches: 7. The CDR3 bases are TGTGCCAGCAGCCAAGAAGGACAGGGAGGCAGAGATACGCAGTATTTT. This codes for CASSQEGQGGRDTQYF.

V gene TRBV19 combines with J gene TRBJ1-2; D gene uncertain. This CDR3 is built from 15 residues. Trimming took 7 bases from V and 4 from J, leaving 19 bases between them. CDR1 LNHDA and CDR2 SQIVND come from the germline V gene (reference sequence). The CDR3 DNA follows: TGTGCCAGTACTAGTACAACTATCCCAGCCTATGGCTACACCTTC. Translated: CASTSTTIPAYGYTF.

The genes are TRBV6-2 or TRBV6-3 and TRBJ1-5, with TRBD1 matching over 7 bases. This CDR3 spans 15 amino acids. After removal of 5 bases from V and 4 bases from J, the junction contained 8 bases not matched to a gene. Per the germline V gene, CDR1 is MNHEY and CDR2 is SVGEGT. The CDR3 DNA is TGTGCCAGCAGTCCCGGGACAGCTTGGAATCAGCCCCAGCATTTT. Its protein is CASSPGTAWNQPQHF.

This clone has a single count. The V and J genes are TRBV27 and TRBJ2-7; TRBD2 aligns across 14 bases. The ends lost 5 bases at V and 4 bases at J; junction bases unmatched: 7. The CDR3 totals 16 residues. Per the germline V gene, CDR1 is MNHEY and CDR2 is SMNVEV (reference sequence). CDR3 sequence reads: CASSPGTSGRTYEQYF. The CDR3 bases are TGTGCCAGCAGTCCTGGGACTAGCGGGAGAACGTACGAGCAGTACTTC.